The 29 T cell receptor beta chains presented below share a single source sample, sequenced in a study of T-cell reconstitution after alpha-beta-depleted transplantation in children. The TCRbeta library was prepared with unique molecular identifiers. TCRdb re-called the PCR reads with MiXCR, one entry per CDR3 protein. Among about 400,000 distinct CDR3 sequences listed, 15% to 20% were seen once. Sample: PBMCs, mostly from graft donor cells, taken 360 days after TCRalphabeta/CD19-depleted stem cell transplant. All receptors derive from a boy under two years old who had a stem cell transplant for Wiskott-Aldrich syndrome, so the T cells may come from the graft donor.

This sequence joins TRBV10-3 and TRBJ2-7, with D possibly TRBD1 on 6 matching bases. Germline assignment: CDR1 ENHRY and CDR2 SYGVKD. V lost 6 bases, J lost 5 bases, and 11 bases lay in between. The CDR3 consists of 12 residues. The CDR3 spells CAISKSGDEQYF. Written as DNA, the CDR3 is TGTGCCATCAGCAAATCAGGGGACGAGCAGTACTTC.

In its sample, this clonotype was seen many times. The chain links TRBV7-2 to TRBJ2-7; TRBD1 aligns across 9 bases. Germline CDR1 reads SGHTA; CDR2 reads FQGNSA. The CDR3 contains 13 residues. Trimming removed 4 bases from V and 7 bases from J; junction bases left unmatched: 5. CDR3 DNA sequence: TGTGCCAGCAGCTCAAACAGGGGGCGGGAGCAGTACTTC. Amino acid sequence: CASSSNRGREQYF.

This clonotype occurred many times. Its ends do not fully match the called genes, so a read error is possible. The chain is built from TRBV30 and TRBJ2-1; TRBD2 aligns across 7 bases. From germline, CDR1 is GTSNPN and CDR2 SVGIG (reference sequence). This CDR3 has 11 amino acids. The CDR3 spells CAWSSLAPAVF. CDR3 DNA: TGTGCCTGGAGTTCACTAGCGCCCGCGGTCTTC.

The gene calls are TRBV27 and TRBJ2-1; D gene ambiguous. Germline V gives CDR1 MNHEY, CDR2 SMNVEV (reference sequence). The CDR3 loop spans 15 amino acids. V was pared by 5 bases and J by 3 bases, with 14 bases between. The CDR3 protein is CASSPSPRFYNEQFF. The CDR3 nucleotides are TGTGCCAGCAGTCCCTCCCCGAGGTTCTACAATGAGCAGTTCTTC.

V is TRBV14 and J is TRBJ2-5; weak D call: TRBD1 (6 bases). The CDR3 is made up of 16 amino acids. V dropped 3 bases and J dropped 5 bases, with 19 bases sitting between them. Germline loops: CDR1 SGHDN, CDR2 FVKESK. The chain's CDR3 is CASSHPTTGFLETQYF. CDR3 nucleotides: TGTGCCAGCAGCCACCCAACGACAGGTTTCCTTGAGACCCAGTACTTC.

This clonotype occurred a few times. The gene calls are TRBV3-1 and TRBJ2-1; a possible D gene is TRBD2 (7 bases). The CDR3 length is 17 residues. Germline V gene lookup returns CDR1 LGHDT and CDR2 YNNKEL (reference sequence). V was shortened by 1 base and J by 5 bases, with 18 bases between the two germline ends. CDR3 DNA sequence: TGTGCCAGCAGCCAAGTGGGCGGGAGCCAGGGGAACAATGAGCAGTTCTTC. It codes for CASSQVGGSQGNNEQFF.

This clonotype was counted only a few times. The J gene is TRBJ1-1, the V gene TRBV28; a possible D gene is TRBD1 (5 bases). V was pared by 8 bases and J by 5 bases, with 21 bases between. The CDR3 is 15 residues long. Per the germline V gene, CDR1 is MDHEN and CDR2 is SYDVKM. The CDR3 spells CASDTPSQGLTEAFF. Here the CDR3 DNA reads TGTGCCAGCGACACCCCGTCTCAGGGCCTTACTGAAGCTTTCTTT.

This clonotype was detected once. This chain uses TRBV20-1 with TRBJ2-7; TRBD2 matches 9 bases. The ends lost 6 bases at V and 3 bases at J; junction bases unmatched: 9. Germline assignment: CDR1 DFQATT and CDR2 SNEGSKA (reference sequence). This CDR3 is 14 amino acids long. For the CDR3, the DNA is TGCAGTGCCCGCATCCCTAGCGGGAACTACGAGCAGTACTTC. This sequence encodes CSARIPSGNYEQYF.

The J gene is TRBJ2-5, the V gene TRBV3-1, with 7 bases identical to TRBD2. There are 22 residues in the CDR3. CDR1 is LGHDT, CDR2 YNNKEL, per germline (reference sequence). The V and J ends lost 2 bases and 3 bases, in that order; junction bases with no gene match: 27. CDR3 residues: CASSQPSRIYIRTSFWKETQYF. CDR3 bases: TGTGCCAGCAGCCAACCTTCCCGGATCTATATCCGGACTAGTTTCTGGAAAGAGACCCAGTACTTC.

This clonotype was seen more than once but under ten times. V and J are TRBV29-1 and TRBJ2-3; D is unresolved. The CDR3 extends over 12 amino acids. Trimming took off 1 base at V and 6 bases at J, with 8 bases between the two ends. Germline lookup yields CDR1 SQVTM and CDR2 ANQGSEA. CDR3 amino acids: CSVEGGFDTQYF. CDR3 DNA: TGCAGCGTTGAAGGGGGTTTTGATACGCAGTATTTT.

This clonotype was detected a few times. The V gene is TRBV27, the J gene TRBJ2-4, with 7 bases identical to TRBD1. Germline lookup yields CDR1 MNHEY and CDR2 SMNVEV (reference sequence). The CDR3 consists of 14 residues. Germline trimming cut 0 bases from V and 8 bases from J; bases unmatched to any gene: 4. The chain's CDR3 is CASSLSHRGDIQYF. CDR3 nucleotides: TGTGCCAGCAGTTTATCCCACAGGGGCGACATTCAGTACTTC.

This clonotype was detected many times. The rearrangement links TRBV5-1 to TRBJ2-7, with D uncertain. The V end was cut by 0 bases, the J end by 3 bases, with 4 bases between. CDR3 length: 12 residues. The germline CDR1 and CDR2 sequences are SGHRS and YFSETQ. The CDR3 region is CASSLDFYEQYF. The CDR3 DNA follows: TGCGCCAGCAGCTTGGATTTCTACGAGCAGTACTTC.

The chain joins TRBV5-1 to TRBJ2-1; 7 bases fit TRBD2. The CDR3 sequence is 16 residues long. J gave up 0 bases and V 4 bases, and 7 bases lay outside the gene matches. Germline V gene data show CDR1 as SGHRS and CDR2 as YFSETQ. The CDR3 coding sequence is TGCGCCAGCAGCCGGTTAGCGGGCCCCTCCTACAATGAGCAGTTCTTC. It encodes CASSRLAGPSYNEQFF.

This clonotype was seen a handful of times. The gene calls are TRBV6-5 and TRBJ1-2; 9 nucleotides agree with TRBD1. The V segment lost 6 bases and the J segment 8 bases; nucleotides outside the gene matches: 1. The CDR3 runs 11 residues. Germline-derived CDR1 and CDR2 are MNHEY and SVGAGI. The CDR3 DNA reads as TGTGCCAGCAGGACAGGGGGAGGCTACACCTTC. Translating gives CASRTGGGYTF.

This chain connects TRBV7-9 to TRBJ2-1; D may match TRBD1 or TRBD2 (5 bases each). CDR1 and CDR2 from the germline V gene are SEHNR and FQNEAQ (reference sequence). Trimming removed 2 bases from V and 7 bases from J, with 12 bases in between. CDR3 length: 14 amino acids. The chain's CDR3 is CASSLRGARNEQFF. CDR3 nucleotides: TGTGCCAGCAGCTTAAGGGGAGCGAGAAATGAGCAGTTCTTC. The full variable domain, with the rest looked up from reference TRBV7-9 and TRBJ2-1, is DTGVSQNPRHKITKRGQNVTFRCDPISEHNRLYWYRQTLGQGPEFLTYFQNEAQLEKSRLLSDRFSAERPKGSFSTLEIQRTEQGDSAMYLCASSLRGARNEQFFGPGTRLTVL.

CDR3 DNA: TGTGCCACCAGTCGTCGTCCGGGGGGCGGGGAGCAGTTCTTC. Translation: CATSRRPGGGEQFF. The chain joins TRBV24-1 to TRBJ2-1; maybe TRBD2 (7 bases). The CDR3 has 14 amino acids. V was shortened by 6 bases and J by 10 bases, with 18 bases between the two germline ends. CDR1 and CDR2 from the germline V gene are KGHDR and SFDVKD.

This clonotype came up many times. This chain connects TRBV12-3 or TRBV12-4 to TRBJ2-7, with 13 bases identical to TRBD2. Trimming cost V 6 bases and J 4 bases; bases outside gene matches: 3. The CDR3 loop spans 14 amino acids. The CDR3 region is CASSSTSGRYEQYF. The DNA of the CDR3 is TGTGCCAGCAGCTCGACTAGCGGGAGGTACGAGCAGTACTTC.

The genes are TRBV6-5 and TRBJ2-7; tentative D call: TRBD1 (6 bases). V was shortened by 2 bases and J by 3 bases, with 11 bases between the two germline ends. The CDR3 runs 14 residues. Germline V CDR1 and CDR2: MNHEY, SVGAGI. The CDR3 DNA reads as TGTGCCAGCAGTTACCTTGGACAGATCTACGAGCAGTACTTC. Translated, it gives CASSYLGQIYEQYF.

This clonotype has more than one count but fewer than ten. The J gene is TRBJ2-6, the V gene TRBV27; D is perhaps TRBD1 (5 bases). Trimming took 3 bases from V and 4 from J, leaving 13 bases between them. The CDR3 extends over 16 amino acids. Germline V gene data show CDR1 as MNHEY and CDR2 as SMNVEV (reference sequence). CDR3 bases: TGTGCCAGCAGTTTCGTAGGGGCGATGGGGGCCAACGTCCTGACTTTC. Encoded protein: CASSFVGAMGANVLTF.

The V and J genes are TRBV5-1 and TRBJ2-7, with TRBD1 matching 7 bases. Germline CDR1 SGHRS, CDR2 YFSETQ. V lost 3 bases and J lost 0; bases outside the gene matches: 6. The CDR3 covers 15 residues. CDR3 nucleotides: TGCGCCAGCAGCTCCTCAGGGGGTCCCTCCTACGAGCAGTACTTC. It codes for CASSSSGGPSYEQYF. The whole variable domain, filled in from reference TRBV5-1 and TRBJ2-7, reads KAGVTQTPRYLIKTRGQQVTLSCSPISGHRSVSWYQQTPGQGLQFLFEYFSETQRNKGNFPGRFSGRQFSNSRSEMNVSTLELGDSALYLCASSSSGGPSYEQYFGPGTRLTVT.

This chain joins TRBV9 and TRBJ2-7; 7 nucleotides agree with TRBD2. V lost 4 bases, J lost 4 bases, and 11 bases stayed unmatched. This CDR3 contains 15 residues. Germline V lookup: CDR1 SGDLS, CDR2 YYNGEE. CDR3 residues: CASSSFTGGDYEQYF. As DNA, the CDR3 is TGTGCCAGCAGCTCCTTCACTGGGGGGGATTACGAGCAGTACTTC.

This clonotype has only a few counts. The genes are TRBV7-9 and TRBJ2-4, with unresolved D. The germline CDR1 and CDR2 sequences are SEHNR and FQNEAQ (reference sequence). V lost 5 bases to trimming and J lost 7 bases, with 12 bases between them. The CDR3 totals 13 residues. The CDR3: CASSPLIRNIQYF. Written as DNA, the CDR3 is TGTGCCAGCAGCCCACTCATCCGGAACATTCAGTACTTC. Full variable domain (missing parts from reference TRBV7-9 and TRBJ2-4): DTGVSQNPRHKITKRGQNVTFRCDPISEHNRLYWYRQTLGQGPEFLTYFQNEAQLEKSRLLSDRFSAERPKGSFSTLEIQRTEQGDSAMYLCASSPLIRNIQYFGAGTRLSVL.

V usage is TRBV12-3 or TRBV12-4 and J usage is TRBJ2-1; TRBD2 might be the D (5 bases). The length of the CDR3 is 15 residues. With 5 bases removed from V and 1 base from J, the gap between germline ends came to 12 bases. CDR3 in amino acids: CASSALARSYNEQFF. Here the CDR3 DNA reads TGTGCCAGCAGTGCTCTAGCTAGGTCCTACAATGAGCAGTTCTTC.

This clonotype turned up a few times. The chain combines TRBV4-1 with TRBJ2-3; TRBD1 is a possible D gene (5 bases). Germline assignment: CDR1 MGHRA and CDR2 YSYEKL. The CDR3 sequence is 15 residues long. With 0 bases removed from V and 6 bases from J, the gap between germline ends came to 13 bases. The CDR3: CASSQDRAHSDTQYF. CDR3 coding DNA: TGCGCCAGCAGCCAAGACAGGGCACATTCGGATACGCAGTATTTT.

CDR3 protein: CAISPGQGPSYF. CDR3 DNA sequence: TGTGCCATCAGTCCGGGACAGGGGCCAAGCTACTTC. This chain connects TRBV10-3 to TRBJ2-4; 10 bases fit TRBD1. The length of the CDR3 is 12 residues. Trimming at V came to 5 bases and at J to 16 bases, leaving 8 bases not matched to a gene. The germline CDR1 and CDR2 sequences are ENHRY and SYGVKD.

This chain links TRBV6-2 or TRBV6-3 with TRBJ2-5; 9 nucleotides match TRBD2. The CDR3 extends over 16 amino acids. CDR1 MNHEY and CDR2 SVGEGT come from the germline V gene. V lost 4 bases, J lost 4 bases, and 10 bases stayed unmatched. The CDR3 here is CASSLGTSKVGETQYF. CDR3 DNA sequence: TGTGCCAGCAGTTTGGGGACTAGCAAGGTGGGAGAGACCCAGTACTTC.

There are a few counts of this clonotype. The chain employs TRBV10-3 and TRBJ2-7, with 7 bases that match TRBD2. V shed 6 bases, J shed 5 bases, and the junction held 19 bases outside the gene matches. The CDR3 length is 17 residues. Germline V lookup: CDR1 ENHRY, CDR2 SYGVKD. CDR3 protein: CAISDALGSGGRHEQYF. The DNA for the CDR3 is TGTGCCATCAGCGACGCCCTCGGATCGGGGGGTCGGCACGAGCAGTACTTC.

This CDR3 is CSAGGRWETQYF. The CDR3 nucleotides are TGCAGCGCCGGGGGGCGGTGGGAGACCCAGTACTTC. The chain has TRBV29-1 and TRBJ2-5; weak D call: TRBD2 (7 bases). V was trimmed by 7 bases and J by 5 bases, leaving 14 bases between them. This CDR3 is built from 12 residues. The germline V gene has CDR1 SQVTM and CDR2 ANQGSEA.

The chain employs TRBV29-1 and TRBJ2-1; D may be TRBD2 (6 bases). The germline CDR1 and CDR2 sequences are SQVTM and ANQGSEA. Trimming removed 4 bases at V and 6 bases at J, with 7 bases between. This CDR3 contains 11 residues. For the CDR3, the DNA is TGCAGCGTTGGGAGGGTCAATGAGCAGTTCTTC. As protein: CSVGRVNEQFF.